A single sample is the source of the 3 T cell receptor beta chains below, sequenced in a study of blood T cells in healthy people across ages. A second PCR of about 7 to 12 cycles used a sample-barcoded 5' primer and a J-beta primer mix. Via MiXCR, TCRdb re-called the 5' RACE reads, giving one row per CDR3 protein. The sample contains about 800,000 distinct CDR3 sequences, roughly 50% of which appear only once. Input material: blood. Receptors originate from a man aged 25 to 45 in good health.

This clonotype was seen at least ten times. For the CDR3, the DNA is TGCAGCGTTGAGCGGGACACAGATACGCAGTATTTT. Protein sequence: CSVERDTDTQYF. The V and J genes are TRBV29-1 and TRBJ2-3, with TRBD2 as a possible D gene (6 bases). The CDR3 has 12 residues. Germline CDR1 is SQVTM and CDR2 is ANQGSEA. V dropped 3 bases and J dropped 2 bases, with 6 bases sitting between them.

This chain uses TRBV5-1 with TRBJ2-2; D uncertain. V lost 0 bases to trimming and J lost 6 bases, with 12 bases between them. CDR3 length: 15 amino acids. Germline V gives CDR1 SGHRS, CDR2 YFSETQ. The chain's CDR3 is CASSLDSLVSGELFF. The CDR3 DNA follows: TGCGCCAGCAGCTTGGACTCCCTAGTTTCCGGGGAGCTGTTTTTT.

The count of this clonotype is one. Here the CDR3 reads CAWSVIEETQYF. DNA of the CDR3: TGTGCCTGGAGTGTAATTGAAGAGACCCAGTACTTC. V is TRBV30 and J is TRBJ2-7; unclear D gene. Gene TRBJ2-5 matches the end of the DNA better, so the J call may be wrong. The CDR3 has 12 residues. Germline V lookup: CDR1 GTSNPN, CDR2 SVGIG (reference sequence).